This TCR beta chain is drawn from a study of CD8+ T cells in alopecia areata. At the level of the study: Tofacitinib administration to treated patients was oral, at 5 to 10 mg twice daily.

Described treatment: oral pan-JAK inhibitor, 5-10 mg twice daily. Extraction and reverse transcription of RNA yielded cDNA as the sequencing template. Repertoires were generated with immunoSEQ multiplex PCR, while TCRdb's copy carries only in-frame clones and drops some. The sample lists 160,000 or so clones, 58% occurring once. The sequencing here drew on CD4+ T cells sorted from blood, taken at approximately week 60, from a patient treated with tofacitinib. This sequence was found in a human donor with alopecia areata.

CDR3 nucleotides: TGTGCCAGCAGCACCCCCCTCCCCGGACTAGGGGAGACCCAGTACTTC. Translation: CASSTPLPGLGETQYF. The rearrangement links TRBV9 to TRBJ2-5, with 7 bases aligning to TRBD2. The junction had 14 bases not matched to a gene; V was cut back by 4 bases and J by 5 bases. Germline V lookup: CDR1 SGDLS, CDR2 YYNGEE. The CDR3 is 16 residues long.